Shown below are 11 T cell receptor beta chains from a single sample sequenced in a study. TCRdb processed the RT-PCR reads anew with MiXCR; each CDR3 protein has one entry. The sample shows more than 600,000 distinct CDR3 sequences, around 14% of them seen only once. Sequenced sample: memory CD4+ T cells from blood. The receptors derive from a female donor in good health, serving as a healthy control.

This clonotype appeared a few times. This chain connects TRBV6-6 to TRBJ2-1, with 13 bases aligning to TRBD2. V shed 2 bases, J shed 0 bases, and the junction held 7 bases outside the gene matches. Germline assignment: CDR1 MNHNY and CDR2 SVGAGI (reference sequence). CDR3 length: 19 amino acids. DNA for the CDR3: TGTGCCAGCAGTTACGACGGGACTAGCGGGGTCCACTCCTACAATGAGCAGTTCTTC. Amino acid sequence: CASSYDGTSGVHSYNEQFF.

The chain combines TRBV30 with TRBJ1-2, with D possibly matching TRBD1 (5 bases). CDR1 and CDR2 (germline): GTSNPN, SVGIG (reference sequence). The CDR3 consists of 14 residues. Trimming removed 0 bases from V and 3 bases from J, with 11 bases in between. Written as DNA, the CDR3 is TGTGCCTGGAGTGTATCGGGGGGTTACTATGGCTACACCTTC. Translated: CAWSVSGGYYGYTF. The variable domain in full, completed from reference TRBV30 and TRBJ1-2, reads SQTIHQWPATLVQPVGSPLSLECTVEGTSNPNLYWYRQAAGRGLQLLFYSVGIGQISSEVPQNLSASRPQDRQFILSSKKLLLSDSGFYLCAWSVSGGYYGYTFGSGTRLTVV.

This chain links TRBV11-3 with TRBJ2-7; 15 nucleotides align to TRBD2. The V segment lost 5 bases and the J segment 4 bases; nucleotides outside the gene matches: 9. Germline-derived CDR1 and CDR2 are SGHNT and YENEEA. The CDR3 spans 17 residues. CDR3 in amino acids: CASSPGLAGGIPYEQYF. The DNA for the CDR3 is TGTGCCAGCAGCCCCGGACTAGCGGGAGGGATTCCATACGAGCAGTACTTC.

This chain connects TRBV20-1 to TRBJ1-2; D gene ambiguous. Trimming took 4 bases from V and 8 from J, leaving 14 bases between them. The CDR3 consists of 12 residues. Looked up from germline, CDR1 is DFQATT and CDR2 is SNEGSKA (reference sequence). The CDR3 nucleotides are TGCAGTGCTATACCGGGTCTAGTCGGCTACACCTTC. Its translation is CSAIPGLVGYTF.

This rearrangement joins TRBV2 to TRBJ2-1; 11 nucleotides match TRBD2. This CDR3 comprises 16 residues. Trimming removed 1 base from V and 7 bases from J; junction bases left unmatched: 6. Germline CDR1 and CDR2: SNHLY and FYNNEI. DNA of the CDR3: TGTGCCAGCAGTGAAGAGGCACTAGCGGGAGCAAATGAGCAGTTCTTC. Amino acid sequence: CASSEEALAGANEQFF.

The rearrangement uses TRBV7-9 and TRBJ1-2; 8 bases line up with TRBD1. This CDR3 comprises 14 residues. Germline-derived CDR1 and CDR2 are SEHNR and FQNEAQ (reference sequence). V shed 4 bases and J 8 bases; nucleotides not matched to a gene: 9. The CDR3 reads CASSWTGNSVGYTF. The CDR3 DNA sequence: TGTGCCAGCAGCTGGACAGGGAATTCAGTCGGCTACACCTTC.

This clonotype was found a few times. V and J are TRBV9 and TRBJ1-4; D uncertain. The CDR3 length is 15 residues. Germline values: CDR1 SGDLS, CDR2 YYNGEE. The germline V and J ends were trimmed by 4 bases and 8 bases, with 18 bases remaining between them. In DNA form, the CDR3 reads TGTGCCAGCAGCCGCAGCCCCACGCTAGGGGAAAAACTGTTTTTT. Its translation: CASSRSPTLGEKLFF.

The rearrangement links TRBV28 to TRBJ2-1; D gene unclear. V gave up 4 bases and J gave up 5 bases, with 6 bases separating them. This CDR3 comprises 12 residues. The germline CDR1 and CDR2 sequences are MDHEN and SYDVKM. For the CDR3, the DNA is TGTGCCAGCAGTTCACTCCACAATGAGCAGTTCTTC. Encoded protein: CASSSLHNEQFF.

This clonotype was found a few times. This chain connects TRBV15 to TRBJ1-2; D call uncertain. Trimming removed 0 bases from V and 6 bases from J, with 14 bases in between. CDR3 length: 15 amino acids. Germline CDR1 reads LNHNV; CDR2 reads YYDKDF (reference sequence). CDR3 DNA: TGTGCCACCAGCAGAGACTTTGGAGGGCTTGATGGCTACACCTTC. The encoded protein is CATSRDFGGLDGYTF.

The chain is built from TRBV20-1 and TRBJ1-2; D is uncertain. In germline, CDR1 is DFQATT, CDR2 SNEGSKA (reference sequence). Deletions cut 3 bases from V and 6 bases from J, with 23 bases between. The CDR3 length is 16 residues. DNA for the CDR3: TGCAGTGCTAGCCCACTGGAGGCGGTGGAAGAGAATGGCTACACCTTC. Protein: CSASPLEAVEENGYTF.

This clonotype was found a few times. The rearrangement uses TRBV5-1 and TRBJ1-3; D may be TRBD1 (5 bases). CDR1 SGHRS and CDR2 YFSETQ come from the germline V gene. V dropped 3 bases and J dropped 2 bases, with 12 bases sitting between them. This CDR3 is built from 15 residues. The CDR3 region has the DNA TGCGCCAGCAGCTCTGACAGTTTAGCTGGAAACACCATATATTTT. This codes for CASSSDSLAGNTIYF.